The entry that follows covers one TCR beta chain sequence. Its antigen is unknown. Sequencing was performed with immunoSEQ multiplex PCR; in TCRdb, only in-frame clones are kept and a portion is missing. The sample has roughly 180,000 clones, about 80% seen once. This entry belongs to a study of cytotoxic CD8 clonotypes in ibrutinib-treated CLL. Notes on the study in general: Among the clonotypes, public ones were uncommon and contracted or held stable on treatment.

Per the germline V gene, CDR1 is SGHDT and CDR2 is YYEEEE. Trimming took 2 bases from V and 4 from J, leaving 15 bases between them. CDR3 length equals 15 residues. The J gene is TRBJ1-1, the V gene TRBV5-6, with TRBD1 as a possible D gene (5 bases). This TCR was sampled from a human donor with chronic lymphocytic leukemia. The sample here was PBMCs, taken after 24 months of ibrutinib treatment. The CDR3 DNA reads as TGTGCCAGCAGCTTCCGGGGGAGTTGGAGCACTGAAGCTTTCTTT. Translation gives CASSFRGSWSTEAFF.